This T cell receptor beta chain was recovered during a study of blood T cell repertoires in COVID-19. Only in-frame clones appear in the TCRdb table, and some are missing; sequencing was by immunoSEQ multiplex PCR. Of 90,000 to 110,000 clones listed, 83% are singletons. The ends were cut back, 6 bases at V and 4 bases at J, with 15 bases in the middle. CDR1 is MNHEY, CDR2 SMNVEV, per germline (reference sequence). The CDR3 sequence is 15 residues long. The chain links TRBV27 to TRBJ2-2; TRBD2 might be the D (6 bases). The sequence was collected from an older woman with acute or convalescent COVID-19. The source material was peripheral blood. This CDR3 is CASSLAVVSTGELFF. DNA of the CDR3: TGTGCCAGCAGCTTAGCGGTCGTTAGCACCGGGGAGCTGTTTTTT.